This T cell receptor (beta chain) emerged from a study of shared clonotypes between healthy human individuals. The trim removed 3 bases at V and 0 bases at J, leaving 11 bases unmatched. This CDR3 contains 18 residues. The V gene's germline CDR1 is LNHDA and CDR2 SQIVND (reference sequence). Comments on this clone: Its matching antigen is unknown.

General study points: Unshared clonotypes carried lower generation probabilities than those common to all four donors.

TCRdb's copy holds only in-frame clones and misses some; the assay was immunoSEQ multiplex PCR. This table has approximately 2.3 million clones, approximately 95% appearing once. The chain couples TRBV19 to TRBJ1-3; 7 nucleotides match TRBD1. The sample taken for sequencing was naive CD4+ T cells from PBMCs. The subset was: CD45RA+ positively selected. The sequence came from a man between 18 and 29 years old in good health. Some clones in this sample may be carry-over from other donors' samples. The CDR3 DNA sequence: TGTGCCAGTAGTATTTGGGCCCCCGGGACAGTCTCTGGAAACACCATATATTTT. Protein sequence: CASSIWAPGTVSGNTIYF. The full variable domain, in which reference TRBV19 and TRBJ1-3 provide the parts outside the CDR3, is DGGITQSPKYLFRKEGQNVTLSCEQNLNHDAMYWYRQDPGQGLRLIYYSQIVNDFQKGDIAEGYSVSREKKESFPLTVTSAQKNPTAFYLCASSIWAPGTVSGNTIYFGEGSWLTVV.